This section outlines one T cell receptor beta chain sequence together with its context. These data are taken from a study of blood T cell repertoires in COVID-19. Study background: Acute-phase and convalescent COVID-19 samples originated in the United States, Italy and Spain. The analysed material was cDNA or gDNA that came from T cells, B-cell-depleted T cells, or PBMCs.

Study processing details: Reference gene primer amplification yielded estimated nucleated cell counts. Data came from immunoSEQ multiplex PCR; TCRdb stores just in-frame clones and leaves some out. That table furnishes V, J and clone size, whereas the DNA furnished D and trimming. The sample shows nearly 250,000 clones, roughly 86% of them seen only once. Specimen: peripheral blood. The sequence was obtained from a woman aged 55 to 70 who had recovered from COVID-19.

The CDR3 nucleotides are TGTGCCAGCAGCCAAGATCCGCAGGGGGCTCGTGGCTACACCTTC. Its translation is CASSQDPQGARGYTF. The chain employs TRBV3-1 (or the pseudogene TRBV3-2) and TRBJ1-2, with 8 bases that match TRBD1. Germline CDR1 reads LGHDT; CDR2 reads YNNKEL (reference sequence). The CDR3 runs to 15 residues. V was pared by 0 bases and J by 7 bases, with 7 bases of the junction left unmatched.